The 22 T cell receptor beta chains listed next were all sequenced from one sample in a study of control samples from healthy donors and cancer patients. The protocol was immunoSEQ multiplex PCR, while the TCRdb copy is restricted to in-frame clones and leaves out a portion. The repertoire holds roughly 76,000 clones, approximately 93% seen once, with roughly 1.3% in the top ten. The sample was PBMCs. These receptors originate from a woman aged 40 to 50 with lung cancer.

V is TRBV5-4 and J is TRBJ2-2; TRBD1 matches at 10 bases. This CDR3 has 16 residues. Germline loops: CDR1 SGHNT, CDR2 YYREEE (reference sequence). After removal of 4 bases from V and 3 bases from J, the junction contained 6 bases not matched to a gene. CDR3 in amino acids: CASSLTGGKDTGELFF. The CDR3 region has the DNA TGTGCCAGCAGCCTGACAGGGGGCAAGGACACCGGGGAGCTGTTTTTT.

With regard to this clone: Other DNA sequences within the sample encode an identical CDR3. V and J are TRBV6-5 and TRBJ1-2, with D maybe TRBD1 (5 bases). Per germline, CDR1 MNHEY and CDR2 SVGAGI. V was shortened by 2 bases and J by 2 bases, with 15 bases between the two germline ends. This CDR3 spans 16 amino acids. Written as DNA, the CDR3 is TGTGCCAGCAGTTACGGGGCAGGACCGGACAACTATGGCTACACCTTC. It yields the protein CASSYGAGPDNYGYTF.

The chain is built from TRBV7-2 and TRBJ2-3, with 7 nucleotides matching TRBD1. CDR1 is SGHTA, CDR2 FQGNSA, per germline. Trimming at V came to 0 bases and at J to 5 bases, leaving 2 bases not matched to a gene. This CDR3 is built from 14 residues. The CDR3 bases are TGTGCCAGCAGCTTAGCCGGACAGGTAGATACGCAGTATTTT. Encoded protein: CASSLAGQVDTQYF.

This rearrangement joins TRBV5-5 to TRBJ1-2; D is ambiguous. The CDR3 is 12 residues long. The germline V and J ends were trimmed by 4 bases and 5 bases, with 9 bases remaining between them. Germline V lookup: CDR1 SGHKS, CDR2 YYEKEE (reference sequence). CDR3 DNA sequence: TGTGCCAGCAGCGCAACAGCGTATGGCTACACCTTC. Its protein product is CASSATAYGYTF.

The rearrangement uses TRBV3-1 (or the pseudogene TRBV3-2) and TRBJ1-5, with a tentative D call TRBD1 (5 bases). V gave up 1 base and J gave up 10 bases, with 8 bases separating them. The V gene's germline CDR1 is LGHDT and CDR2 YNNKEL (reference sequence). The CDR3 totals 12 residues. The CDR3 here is CASSQAGHPQHF. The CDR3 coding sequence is TGTGCCAGCAGCCAAGCAGGACATCCCCAGCATTTT.

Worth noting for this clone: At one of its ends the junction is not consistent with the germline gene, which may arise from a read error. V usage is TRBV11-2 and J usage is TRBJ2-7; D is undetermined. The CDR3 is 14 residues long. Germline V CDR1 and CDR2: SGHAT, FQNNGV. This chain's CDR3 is CAGSLGRTSYEQYF. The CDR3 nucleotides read TGTGCCGGCAGCTTGGGCAGGACCTCCTACGAGCAGTACTTC.

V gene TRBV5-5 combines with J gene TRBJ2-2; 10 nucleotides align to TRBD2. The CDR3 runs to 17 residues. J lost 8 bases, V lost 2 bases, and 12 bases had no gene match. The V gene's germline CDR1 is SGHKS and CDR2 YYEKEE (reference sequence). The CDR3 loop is CASSFSLQLAGPGELFF. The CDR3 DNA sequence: TGTGCCAGCAGCTTTTCCCTGCAACTAGCGGGGCCTGGGGAGCTGTTTTTT.

The CDR3 DNA reads as TGTGCCAGCAGCGAGGGACTAGCGGGGGGGCTCGATACGCAGTATTTT. Translated, it gives CASSEGLAGGLDTQYF. The J gene is TRBJ2-3, the V gene TRBV7-2, with 16 bases fitting TRBD2. The CDR3 spans 16 residues. From germline, CDR1 is SGHTA and CDR2 FQGNSA. V gave up 5 bases and J gave up 6 bases; unmatched junction bases: 5.

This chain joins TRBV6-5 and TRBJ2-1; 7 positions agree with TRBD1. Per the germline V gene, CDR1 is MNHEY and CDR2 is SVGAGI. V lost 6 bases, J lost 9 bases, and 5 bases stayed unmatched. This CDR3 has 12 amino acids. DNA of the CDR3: TGTGCCAGCAGCCAAGGGGGCTTTGAGCAGTTCTTC. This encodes CASSQGGFEQFF.

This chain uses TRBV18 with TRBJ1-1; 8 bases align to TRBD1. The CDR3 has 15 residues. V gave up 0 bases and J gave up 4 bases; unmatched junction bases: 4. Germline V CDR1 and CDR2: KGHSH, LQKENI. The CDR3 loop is CASSPPTGVGTEAFF. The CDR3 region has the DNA TGTGCCAGCTCACCACCGACAGGGGTGGGCACTGAAGCTTTCTTT.

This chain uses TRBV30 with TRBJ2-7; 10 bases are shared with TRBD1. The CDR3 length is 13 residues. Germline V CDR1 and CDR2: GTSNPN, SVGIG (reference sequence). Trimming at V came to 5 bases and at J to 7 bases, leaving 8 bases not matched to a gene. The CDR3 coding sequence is TGTGCCTGGGACCGACAGGGGGCGAGGGAGCAGTACTTC. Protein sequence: CAWDRQGAREQYF.

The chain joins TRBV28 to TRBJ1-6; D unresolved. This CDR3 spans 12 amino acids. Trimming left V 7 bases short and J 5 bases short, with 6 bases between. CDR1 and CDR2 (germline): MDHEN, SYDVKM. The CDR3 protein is CASMDDNSPLHF. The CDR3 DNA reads TGTGCCAGCATGGACGATAATTCACCCCTCCACTTT.

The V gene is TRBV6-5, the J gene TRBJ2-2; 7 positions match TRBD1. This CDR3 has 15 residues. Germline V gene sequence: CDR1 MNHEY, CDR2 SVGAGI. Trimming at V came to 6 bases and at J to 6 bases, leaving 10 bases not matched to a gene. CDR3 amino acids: CASSPGQVGPGELFF. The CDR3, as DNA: TGTGCCAGCAGCCCCGGACAGGTTGGGCCCGGGGAGCTGTTTTTT.

The DNA of the CDR3 is TGTGCCAGCAGTGAGGTTCGACGGAACACTGAAGCTTTCTTT. This sequence encodes CASSEVRRNTEAFF. V usage is TRBV6-1 and J usage is TRBJ1-1; D gene unclear. The CDR3 loop spans 14 amino acids. Per the germline V gene, CDR1 is MNHNS and CDR2 is SASEGT. V shed 3 bases and J shed 1 base, with 9 bases lying between them.

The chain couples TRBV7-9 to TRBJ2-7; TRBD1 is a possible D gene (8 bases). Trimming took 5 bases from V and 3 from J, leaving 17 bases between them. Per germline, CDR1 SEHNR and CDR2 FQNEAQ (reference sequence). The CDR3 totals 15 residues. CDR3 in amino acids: CASSPRQGTIYEQYF. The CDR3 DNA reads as TGTGCCAGCAGCCCCCGACAGGGGACTATCTACGAGCAGTACTTC. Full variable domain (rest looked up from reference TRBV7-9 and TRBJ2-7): DTGVSQNPRHKITKRGQNVTFRCDPISEHNRLYWYRQTLGQGPEFLTYFQNEAQLEKSRLLSDRFSAERPKGSFSTLEIQRTEQGDSAMYLCASSPRQGTIYEQYFGPGTRLTVT.

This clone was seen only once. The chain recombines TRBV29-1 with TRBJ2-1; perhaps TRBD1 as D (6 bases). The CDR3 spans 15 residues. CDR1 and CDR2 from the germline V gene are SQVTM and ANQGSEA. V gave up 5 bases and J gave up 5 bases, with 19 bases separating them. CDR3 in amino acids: CSVTPATRQDNEQFF. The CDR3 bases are TGCAGCGTTACCCCAGCGACTCGACAGGACAATGAGCAGTTCTTC.

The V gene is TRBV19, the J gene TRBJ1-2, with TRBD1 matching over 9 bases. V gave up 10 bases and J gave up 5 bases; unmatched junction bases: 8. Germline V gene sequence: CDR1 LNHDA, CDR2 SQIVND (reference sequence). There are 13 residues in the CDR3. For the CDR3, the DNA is TGTGCCACTGGGACAGGGTTAAGGTATGGCTACACCTTC. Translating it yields CATGTGLRYGYTF.

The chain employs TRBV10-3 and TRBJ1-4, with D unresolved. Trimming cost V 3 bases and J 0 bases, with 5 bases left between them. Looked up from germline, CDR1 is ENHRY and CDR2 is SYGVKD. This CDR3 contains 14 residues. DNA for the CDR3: TGTGCCATCAGTGATTCATCAACTAATGAAAAACTGTTTTTT. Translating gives CAISDSSTNEKLFF.

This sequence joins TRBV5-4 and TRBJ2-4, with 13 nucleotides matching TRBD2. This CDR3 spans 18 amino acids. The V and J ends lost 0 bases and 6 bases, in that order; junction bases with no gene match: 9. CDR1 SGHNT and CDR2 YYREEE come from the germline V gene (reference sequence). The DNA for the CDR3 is TGTGCCAGCAGCTTGGGAGGGACTAGCGGGGCTGGGGGAAACATTCAGTACTTC. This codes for CASSLGGTSGAGGNIQYF.

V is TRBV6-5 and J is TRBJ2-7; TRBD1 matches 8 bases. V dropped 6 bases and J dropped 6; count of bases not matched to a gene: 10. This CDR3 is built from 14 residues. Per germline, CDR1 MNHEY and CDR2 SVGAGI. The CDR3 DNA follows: TGTGCCAGCAGAAAGCCGGGACAGGAGGGCGAGCAGTACTTC. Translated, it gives CASRKPGQEGEQYF.

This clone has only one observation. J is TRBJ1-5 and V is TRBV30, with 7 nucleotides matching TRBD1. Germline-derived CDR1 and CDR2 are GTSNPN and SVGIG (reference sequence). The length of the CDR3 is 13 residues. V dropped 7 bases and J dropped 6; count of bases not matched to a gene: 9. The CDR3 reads CASDQGDGQPQHF. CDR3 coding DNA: TGTGCCTCGGATCAGGGGGACGGTCAGCCCCAGCATTTT.

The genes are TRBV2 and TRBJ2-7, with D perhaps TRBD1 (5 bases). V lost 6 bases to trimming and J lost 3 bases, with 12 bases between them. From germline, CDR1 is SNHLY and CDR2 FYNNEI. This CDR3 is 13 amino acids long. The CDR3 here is CASRFQGVYEQYF. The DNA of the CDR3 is TGTGCCAGCAGGTTTCAGGGTGTCTACGAGCAGTACTTC.